Sequencing of this TCR beta chain was carried out in a study of cytomegalovirus exposure and HLA in healthy donors. Study as a whole: The study's early data release held roughly 91 million unique TCRs from HLA-typed donors.

The PCR ran on 60 Vbeta and 13 Jbeta primers. Authors' analysis steps: In a later analysis, the count reached some 75 million unique TCR beta chains, with roughly 12 million shared. TCRdb's table, derived via immunoSEQ multiplex PCR, lists solely in-frame clones and lacks some. That table is the source of V, J and clone size, and D and trimming were worked out from the DNA. The sample has 65,000 to 90,000 clones. This CDR3 is 16 amino acids long. V gave up 1 base and J gave up 6 bases, with 19 bases separating them. CDR1 and CDR2 from the germline V gene are SGHTA and FQGNSA. Findings and limits, study-wide: Listed as cytomegalovirus-associated were 150 to 200 TCR beta chains. Presence/absence analyses supposed approximately even sequencing depth among donors.

As concerns this clone: The antigen remains unidentified.

The sequence derives from a female donor in good health and CMV-seropositive. Sequencing used PBMCs. The chain employs TRBV7-2 and TRBJ2-7; D is perhaps TRBD2 (7 bases). The chain's CDR3 is CASSLDTGGQLVEQYF. CDR3 in DNA: TGTGCCAGCAGCTTAGATACCGGGGGGCAATTGGTCGAGCAGTACTTC.